The TCR beta chain under discussion was sequenced for a study of blood T cell repertoires in COVID-19. About the study: The cDNA or gDNA used as material had been derived from T cells, B-cell-depleted T cells, or PBMCs.

The V gene end was trimmed by 5 bases and the J gene end by 6 bases; junction bases not matched to a gene: 10. Germline V CDR1 and CDR2: MNHNY, SVGAGI (reference sequence). This CDR3 has 16 amino acids. This clone was observed a handful of times. Sequencing used immunoSEQ multiplex PCR; TCRdb keeps in-frame clones, though not all of them. This table has about 170,000 clones, 80% to 95% appearing once. A Seattle source enrolled patients during active infection and followed them longitudinally. Sample: peripheral blood. V usage is TRBV6-6 and J usage is TRBJ2-1, with 10 bases fitting TRBD1. The receptor was derived from a man younger than 40 with COVID-19, enrolled during active disease. For the CDR3, the DNA is TGTGCCAGCAGTGCACAACCGGGACAGGGGTTCAATGAGCAGTTCTTC. This codes for CASSAQPGQGFNEQFF.